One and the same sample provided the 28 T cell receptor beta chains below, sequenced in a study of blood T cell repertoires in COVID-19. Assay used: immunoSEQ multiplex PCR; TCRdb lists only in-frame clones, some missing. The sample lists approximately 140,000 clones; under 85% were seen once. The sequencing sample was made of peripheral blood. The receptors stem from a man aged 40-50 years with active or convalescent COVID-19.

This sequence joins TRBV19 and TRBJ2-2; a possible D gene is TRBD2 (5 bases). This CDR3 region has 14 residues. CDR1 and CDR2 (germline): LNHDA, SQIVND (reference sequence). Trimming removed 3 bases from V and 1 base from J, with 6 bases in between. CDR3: CASSITRNTGELFF. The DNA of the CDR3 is TGTGCCAGTAGTATCACTAGGAACACCGGGGAGCTGTTTTTT.

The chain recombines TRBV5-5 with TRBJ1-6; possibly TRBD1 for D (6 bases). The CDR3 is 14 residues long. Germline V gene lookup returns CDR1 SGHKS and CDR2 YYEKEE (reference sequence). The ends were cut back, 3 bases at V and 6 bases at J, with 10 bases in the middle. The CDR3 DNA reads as TGTGCCAGCAGCTGGACAGACTCTAATTCACCCCTCCACTTT. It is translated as CASSWTDSNSPLHF.

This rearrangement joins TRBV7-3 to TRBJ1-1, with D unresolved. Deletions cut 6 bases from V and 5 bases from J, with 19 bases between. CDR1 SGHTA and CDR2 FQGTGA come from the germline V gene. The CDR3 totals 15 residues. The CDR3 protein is CASSSGPSLDTEAFF. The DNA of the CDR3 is TGTGCCAGCAGTTCAGGCCCCTCCCTGGATACTGAAGCTTTCTTT. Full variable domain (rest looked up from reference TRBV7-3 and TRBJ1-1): GAGVSQTPSNKVTEKGKYVELRCDPISGHTALYWYRQSLGQGPEFLIYFQGTGAADDSGLPNDRFFAVRPEGSVSTLKIQRTERGDSAVYLCASSSGPSLDTEAFFGQGTRLTVV.

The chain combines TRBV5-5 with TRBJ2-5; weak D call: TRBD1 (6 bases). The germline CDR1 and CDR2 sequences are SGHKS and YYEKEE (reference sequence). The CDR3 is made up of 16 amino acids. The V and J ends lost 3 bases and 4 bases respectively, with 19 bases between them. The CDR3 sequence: CASSSTRGGGGETQYF. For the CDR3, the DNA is TGTGCCAGCAGCTCGACCAGGGGCGGCGGCGGAGAGACCCAGTACTTC.

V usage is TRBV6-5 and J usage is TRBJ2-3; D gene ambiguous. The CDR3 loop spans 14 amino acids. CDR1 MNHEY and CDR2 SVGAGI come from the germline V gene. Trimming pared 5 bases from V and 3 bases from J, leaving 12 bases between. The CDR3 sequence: CASSTYTPTDTQYF. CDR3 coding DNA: TGTGCCAGCAGTACTTATACCCCTACAGATACGCAGTATTTT.

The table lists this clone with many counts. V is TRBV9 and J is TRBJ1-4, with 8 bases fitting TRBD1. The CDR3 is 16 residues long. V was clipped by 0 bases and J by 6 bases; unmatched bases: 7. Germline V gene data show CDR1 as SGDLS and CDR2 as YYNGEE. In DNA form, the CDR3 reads TGTGCCAGCAGCGTAGATCACGGACAGGGTTATGAAAAACTGTTTTTT. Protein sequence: CASSVDHGQGYEKLFF.

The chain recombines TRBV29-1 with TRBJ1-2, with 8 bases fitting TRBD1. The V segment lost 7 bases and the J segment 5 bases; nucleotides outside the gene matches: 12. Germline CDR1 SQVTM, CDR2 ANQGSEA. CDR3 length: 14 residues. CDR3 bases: TGCAGCGACCGTGGGACAGGCGAGTTATATGGCTACACCTTC. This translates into CSDRGTGELYGYTF.

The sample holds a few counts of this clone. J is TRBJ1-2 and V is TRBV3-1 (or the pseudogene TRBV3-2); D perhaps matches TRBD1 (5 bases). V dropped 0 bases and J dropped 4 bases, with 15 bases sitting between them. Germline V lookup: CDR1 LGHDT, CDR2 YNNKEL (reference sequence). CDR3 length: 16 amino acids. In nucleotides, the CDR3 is TGTGCCAGCAGCCAAGATTTTCGGGGGACCCTCTATGGCTACACCTTC. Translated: CASSQDFRGTLYGYTF.

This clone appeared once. In DNA, the CDR3 is TGCGCCAGCAGCTGGGGGGGTACTGAAGCTTTCTTT. This encodes CASSWGGTEAFF. The gene calls are TRBV5-1 and TRBJ1-1, with a tentative D call TRBD1 (5 bases). Trimming shortened V by 3 bases and J by 5 bases, and 8 bases separated the two germline ends. The CDR3 has 12 amino acids. Germline values: CDR1 SGHRS, CDR2 YFSETQ.

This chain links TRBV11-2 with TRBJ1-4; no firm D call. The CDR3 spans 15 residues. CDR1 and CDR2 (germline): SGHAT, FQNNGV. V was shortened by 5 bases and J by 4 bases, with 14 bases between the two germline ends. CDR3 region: CASSGGGLINEKLFF. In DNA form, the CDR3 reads TGTGCCAGCAGCGGAGGAGGGCTCATTAATGAAAAACTGTTTTTT. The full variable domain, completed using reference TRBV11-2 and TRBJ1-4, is EAGVAQSPRYKIIEKRQSVAFWCNPISGHATLYWYQQILGQGPKLLIQFQNNGVVDDSQLPKDRFSAERLKGVDSTLKIQPAKLEDSAVYLCASSGGGLINEKLFFGSGTQLSVL.

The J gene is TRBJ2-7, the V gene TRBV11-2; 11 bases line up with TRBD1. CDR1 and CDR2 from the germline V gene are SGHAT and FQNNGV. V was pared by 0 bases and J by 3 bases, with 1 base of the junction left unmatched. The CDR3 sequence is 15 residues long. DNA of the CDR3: TGTGCCAGCAGCTTAGAGGGGACAGGGGGCTACGAGCAGTACTTC. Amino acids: CASSLEGTGGYEQYF.

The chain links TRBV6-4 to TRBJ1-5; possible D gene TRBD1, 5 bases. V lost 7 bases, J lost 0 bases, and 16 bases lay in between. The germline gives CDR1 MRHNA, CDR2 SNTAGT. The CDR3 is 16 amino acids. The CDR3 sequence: CASTERQRPSNQPQHF. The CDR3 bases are TGTGCCAGCACCGAACGACAGAGACCTAGCAATCAGCCCCAGCATTTT.

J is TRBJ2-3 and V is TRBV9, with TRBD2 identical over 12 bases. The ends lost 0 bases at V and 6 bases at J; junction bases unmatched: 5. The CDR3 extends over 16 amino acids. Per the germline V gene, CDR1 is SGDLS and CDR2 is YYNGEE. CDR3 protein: CASSVAPLAGGDTQYF. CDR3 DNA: TGTGCCAGCAGCGTAGCTCCACTAGCGGGGGGTGATACGCAGTATTTT.

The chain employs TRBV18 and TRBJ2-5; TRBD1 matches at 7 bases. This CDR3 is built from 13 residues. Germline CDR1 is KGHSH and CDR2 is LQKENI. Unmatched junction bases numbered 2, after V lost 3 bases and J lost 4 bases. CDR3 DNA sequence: TGTGCCAGCTCACCGACAGGGCCAGAGACCCAGTACTTC. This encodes CASSPTGPETQYF.

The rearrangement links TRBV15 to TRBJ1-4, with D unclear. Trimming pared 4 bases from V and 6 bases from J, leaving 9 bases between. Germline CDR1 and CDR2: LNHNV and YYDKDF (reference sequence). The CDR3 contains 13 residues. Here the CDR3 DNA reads TGTGCCACCAGCAAGTTGCAGGATGAAAAACTGTTTTTT. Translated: CATSKLQDEKLFF.

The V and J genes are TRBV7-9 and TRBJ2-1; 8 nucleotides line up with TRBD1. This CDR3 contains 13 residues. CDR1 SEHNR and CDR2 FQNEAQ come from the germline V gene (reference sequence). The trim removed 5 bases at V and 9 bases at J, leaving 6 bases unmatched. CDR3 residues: CASSHPDRGEQFF. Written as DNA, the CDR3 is TGTGCCAGCAGCCACCCTGACAGGGGTGAGCAGTTCTTC. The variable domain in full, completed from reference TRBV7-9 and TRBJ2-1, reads DTGVSQNPRHKITKRGQNVTFRCDPISEHNRLYWYRQTLGQGPEFLTYFQNEAQLEKSRLLSDRFSAERPKGSFSTLEIQRTEQGDSAMYLCASSHPDRGEQFFGPGTRLTVL.

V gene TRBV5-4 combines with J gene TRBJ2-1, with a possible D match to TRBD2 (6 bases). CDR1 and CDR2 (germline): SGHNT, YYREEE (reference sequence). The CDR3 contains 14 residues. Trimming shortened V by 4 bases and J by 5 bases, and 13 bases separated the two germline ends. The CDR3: CASSQRAGDNEQFF. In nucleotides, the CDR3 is TGTGCCAGCAGCCAGAGAGCGGGCGACAATGAGCAGTTCTTC.

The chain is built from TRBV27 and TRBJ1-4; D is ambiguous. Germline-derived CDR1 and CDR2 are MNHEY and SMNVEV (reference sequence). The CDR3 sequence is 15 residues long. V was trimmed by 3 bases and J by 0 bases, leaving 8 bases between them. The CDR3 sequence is CASSFLSATNEKLFF. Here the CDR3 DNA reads TGTGCCAGCAGTTTCCTATCTGCAACTAATGAAAAACTGTTTTTT.

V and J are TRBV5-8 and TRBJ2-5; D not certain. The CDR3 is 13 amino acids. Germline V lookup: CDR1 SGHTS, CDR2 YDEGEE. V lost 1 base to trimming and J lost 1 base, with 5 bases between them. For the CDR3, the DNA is TGTGCCAGCAGCTTGCGGTTCCAAGAGACCCAGTACTTC. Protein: CASSLRFQETQYF.

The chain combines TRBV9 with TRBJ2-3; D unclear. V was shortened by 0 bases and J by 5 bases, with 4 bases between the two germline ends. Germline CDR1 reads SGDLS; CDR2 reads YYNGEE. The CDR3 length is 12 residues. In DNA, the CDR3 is TGTGCCAGCAGCGTAGCCGGAGATACGCAGTATTTT. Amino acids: CASSVAGDTQYF.

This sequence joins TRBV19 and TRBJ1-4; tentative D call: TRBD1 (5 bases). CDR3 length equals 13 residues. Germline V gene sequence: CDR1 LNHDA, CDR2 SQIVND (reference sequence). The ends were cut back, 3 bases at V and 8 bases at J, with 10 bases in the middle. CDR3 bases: TGTGCCAGTAGTATCCAGGGAAAAGAAAAACTGTTTTTT. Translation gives CASSIQGKEKLFF.

As DNA, the CDR3 is TGCGCCAGCAGCTTGGGGACTTTAGCGGGGGGGAAAATAGATACGCAGTATTTT. Translation gives CASSLGTLAGGKIDTQYF. V usage is TRBV5-1 and J usage is TRBJ2-3; 11 bases are a match to TRBD2. This CDR3 is 18 amino acids long. Losses at the gene ends were 0 bases for V and 5 bases for J; bases not matched to a gene: 11. In germline, CDR1 is SGHRS, CDR2 YFSETQ.

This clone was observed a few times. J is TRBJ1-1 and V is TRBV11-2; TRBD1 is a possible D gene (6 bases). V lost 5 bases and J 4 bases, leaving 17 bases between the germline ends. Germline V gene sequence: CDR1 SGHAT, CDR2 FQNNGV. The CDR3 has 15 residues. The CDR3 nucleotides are TGTGCCAGCAGCCTTCTTAGACAGGCGGGCACTGAAGCTTTCTTT. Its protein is CASSLLRQAGTEAFF.

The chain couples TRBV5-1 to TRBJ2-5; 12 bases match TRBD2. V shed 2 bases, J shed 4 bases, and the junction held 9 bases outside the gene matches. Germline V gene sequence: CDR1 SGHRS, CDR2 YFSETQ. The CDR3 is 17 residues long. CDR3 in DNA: TGCGCCAGCAGCTTATCTAGCGGGGGGGCCTTCGTAGAGACCCAGTACTTC. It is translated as CASSLSSGGAFVETQYF.

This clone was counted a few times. The CDR3 region has the DNA TGTGCCAGCAGCGTAGGTCTCACAGTGAACTATGGCTACACCTTC. Translation: CASSVGLTVNYGYTF. This chain uses TRBV9 with TRBJ1-2; the D is unclear. The length of the CDR3 is 15 residues. V shed 0 bases and J shed 2 bases, with 11 bases lying between them. Germline CDR1 and CDR2: SGDLS and YYNGEE.

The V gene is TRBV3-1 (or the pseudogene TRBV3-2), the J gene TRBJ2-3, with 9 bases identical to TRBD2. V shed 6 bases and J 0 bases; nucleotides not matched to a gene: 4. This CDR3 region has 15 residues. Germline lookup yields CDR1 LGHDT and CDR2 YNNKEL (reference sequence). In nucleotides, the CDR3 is TGTGCCAGCAGGGCGGGGGGGATTAGCACAGATACGCAGTATTTT. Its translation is CASRAGGISTDTQYF.

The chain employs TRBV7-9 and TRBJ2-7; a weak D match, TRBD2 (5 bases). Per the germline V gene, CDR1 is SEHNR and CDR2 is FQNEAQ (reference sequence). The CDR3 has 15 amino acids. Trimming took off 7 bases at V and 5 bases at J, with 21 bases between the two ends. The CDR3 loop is CASNFVAAGINEQYF. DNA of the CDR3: TGTGCCAGCAATTTCGTGGCCGCCGGGATCAACGAGCAGTACTTC.

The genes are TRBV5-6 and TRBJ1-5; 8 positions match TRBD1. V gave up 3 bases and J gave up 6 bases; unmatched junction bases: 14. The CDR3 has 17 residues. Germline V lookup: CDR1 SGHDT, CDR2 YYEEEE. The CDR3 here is CASSSATWTGNSQPQHF. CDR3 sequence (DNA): TGTGCCAGCAGCTCTGCTACCTGGACAGGGAACAGTCAGCCCCAGCATTTT.